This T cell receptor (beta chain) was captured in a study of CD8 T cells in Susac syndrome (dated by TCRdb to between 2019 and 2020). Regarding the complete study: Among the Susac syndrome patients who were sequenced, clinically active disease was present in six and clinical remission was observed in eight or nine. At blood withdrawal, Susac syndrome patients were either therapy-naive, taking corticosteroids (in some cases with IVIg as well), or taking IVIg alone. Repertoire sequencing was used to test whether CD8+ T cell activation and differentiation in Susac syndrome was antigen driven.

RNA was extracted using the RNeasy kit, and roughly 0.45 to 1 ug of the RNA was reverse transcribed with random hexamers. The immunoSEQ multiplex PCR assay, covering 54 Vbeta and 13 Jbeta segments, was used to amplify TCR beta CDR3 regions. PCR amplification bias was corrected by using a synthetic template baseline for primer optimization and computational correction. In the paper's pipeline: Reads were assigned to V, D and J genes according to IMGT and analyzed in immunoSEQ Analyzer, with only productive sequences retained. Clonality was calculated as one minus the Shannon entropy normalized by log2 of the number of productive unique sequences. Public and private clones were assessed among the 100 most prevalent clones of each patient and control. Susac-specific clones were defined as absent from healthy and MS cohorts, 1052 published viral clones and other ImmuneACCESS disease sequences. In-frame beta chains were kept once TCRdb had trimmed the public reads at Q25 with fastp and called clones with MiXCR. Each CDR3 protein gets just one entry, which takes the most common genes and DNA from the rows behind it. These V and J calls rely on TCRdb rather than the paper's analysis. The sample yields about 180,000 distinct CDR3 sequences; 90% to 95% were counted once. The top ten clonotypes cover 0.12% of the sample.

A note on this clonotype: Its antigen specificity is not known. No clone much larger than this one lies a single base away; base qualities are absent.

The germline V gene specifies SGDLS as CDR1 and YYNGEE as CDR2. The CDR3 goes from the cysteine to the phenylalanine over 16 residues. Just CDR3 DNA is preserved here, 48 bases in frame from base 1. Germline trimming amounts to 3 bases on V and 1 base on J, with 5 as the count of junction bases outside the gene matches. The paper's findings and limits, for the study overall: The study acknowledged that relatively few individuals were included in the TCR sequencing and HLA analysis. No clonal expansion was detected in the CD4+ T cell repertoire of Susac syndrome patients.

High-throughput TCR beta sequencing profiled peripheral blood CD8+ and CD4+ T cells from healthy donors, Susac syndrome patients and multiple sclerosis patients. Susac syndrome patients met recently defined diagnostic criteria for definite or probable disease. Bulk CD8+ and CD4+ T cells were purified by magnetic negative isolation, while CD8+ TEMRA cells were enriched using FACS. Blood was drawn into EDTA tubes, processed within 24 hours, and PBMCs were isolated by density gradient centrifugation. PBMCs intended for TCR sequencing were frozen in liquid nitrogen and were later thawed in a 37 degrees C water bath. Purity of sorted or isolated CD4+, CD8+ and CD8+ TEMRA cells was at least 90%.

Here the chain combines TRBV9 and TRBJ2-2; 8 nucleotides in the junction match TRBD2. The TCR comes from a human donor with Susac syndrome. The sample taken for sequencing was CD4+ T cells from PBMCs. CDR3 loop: CASSARGDGNTGELFF. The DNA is TGTGCCAGCAGCGCGCGGGGGGATGGGAACACCGGGGAGCTGTTTTTT.